The subject of this entry is one T cell receptor beta chain. The data derive from a study of T cells in Graves' hyperthyroidism and ophthalmopathy. Study as a whole: Blood from the periphery was taken at initial diagnosis, before any treatment.

Clinical symptoms, serum thyroxine and TRAb, thyroid ultrasound and orbital computed tomography together formed the diagnostic basis. The CDR3 runs 15 residues. Germline V gives CDR1 SGHRS, CDR2 YFSETQ. Trimming shortened V by 0 bases and J by 8 bases, and 17 bases separated the two germline ends. RNA transcripts yielded amplified TCR beta CDR3 regions. Carried out on the TCR CDR3, a first-round RT-PCR used the HTBI primer set. Each CDR3 protein gets one entry after TCRdb re-called the multiplex PCR reads with MiXCR. The top ten clones hold around 20% of a sample with approximately 150,000 distinct CDR3 sequences, 9.4% of them seen once.

The sequence derives from a woman between 18 and 30 years old with Graves' hyperthyroidism that later progressed to Graves' ophthalmopathy. The chain carries TRBV5-1 and TRBJ1-2; D is undetermined. The specimen was blood. CDR3 coding DNA: TGCGCCAGCAGCTTGGTGTCTTTGGAAGGATTAGGCTACACCTTC. Encoded protein: CASSLVSLEGLGYTF.